This is a list of T cell receptor beta chains from one sample in a study of T cells after yellow fever vaccination. From the 5' RACE reads, TCRdb called clonotypes with MiXCR, one entry per CDR3 protein. The repertoire holds hundreds of thousands of distinct CDR3 sequences, with roughly an eighth as singletons. This specimen consisted of CD4+ T cells sorted from PBMCs, obtained 15 days after the yellow fever booster vaccination. The origin of the receptors is a man between 18 and 35 years old who received the YFV17D yellow fever vaccine. Both conserved end residues are part of each CDR3. The D gene is left open where the match is weak. The size of a clone is reported for some rows only, either as once, few or many, or as a class for expanded clones.

d_call	clone_size	v_call	j_call	cdr3_aa	cdr3_nt
-	-	TRBV11-2	TRBJ2-4	CASSLGGVAIQYF	TGTGCCAGCAGCTTAGGAGGGGTTGCCATTCAGTACTTC
TRBD1	few	TRBV19	TRBJ1-2	CASGQPGQPYGYTF	TGTGCCAGTGGACAGCCGGGACAGCCCTATGGCTACACCTTC
-	few	TRBV6-2/TRBV6-3	TRBJ2-3	CASRQLALNTDTQYF	TGTGCCAGCCGCCAACTAGCCCTAAACACAGATACGCAGTATTTT
TRBD1	few	TRBV5-4	TRBJ1-1	CASSLDLGTGDTEAFF	TGTGCCAGCAGCTTGGACCTCGGGACAGGGGATACTGAAGCTTTCTTT
-	-	TRBV25-1	TRBJ1-4	CASSPMTGGNEKLFF	TGTGCCAGCAGTCCGATGACAGGAGGAAATGAAAAACTGTTTTTT
TRBD1	once	TRBV15	TRBJ1-1	CATSTGTGVNTEAFF	TGTGCCACCAGCACCGGGACAGGAGTGAACACTGAAGCTTTCTTT
-	-	TRBV2	TRBJ2-3	CASSVASFQYF	TGTGCCAGCAGTGTGGCCAGCTTTCAGTATTTT
TRBD1	-	TRBV9	TRBJ1-1	CASSRDRTEAFF	TGTGCCAGCAGCCGGGACAGAACTGAAGCTTTCTTT
TRBD1	few	TRBV9	TRBJ2-3	CASSLRTGTSTDTQYF	TGTGCCAGCAGCCTCCGGACAGGAACTAGCACAGATACGCAGTATTTT
-	few	TRBV7-2	TRBJ2-5	CASSLSGPGRETQYF	TGTGCCAGCAGCTTATCCGGTCCGGGCCGAGAGACCCAGTACTTC
TRBD1	few	TRBV5-1	TRBJ2-5	CASRQWGTGQGAETQYF	TGCGCCAGCAGGCAATGGGGTACAGGACAGGGGGCAGAGACCCAGTACTTC
-	-	TRBV6-2/TRBV6-3	TRBJ2-3	CASSYQEDTQYF	TGTGCCAGCAGTTATCAGGAAGATACGCAGTATTTT
-	-	TRBV5-6	TRBJ2-6	CASSFTTVGGANVLTF	TGTGCCAGCAGCTTCACAACCGTAGGCGGGGCCAACGTCCTGACTTTC
TRBD2	-	TRBV28	TRBJ2-5	CATIRRGGGETQYF	TGTGCCACCATAAGGCGGGGGGGTGGAGAGACCCAGTACTTC
TRBD2	few	TRBV5-6	TRBJ2-1	CASSFPGTRGNEQFF	TGTGCCAGCAGCTTTCCCGGGACTAGAGGCAATGAGCAGTTCTTC
-	-	TRBV6-1	TRBJ1-2	CASSDIGQGYGYTF	TGTGCCAGCAGTGACATCGGACAAGGTTATGGCTACACCTTC
-	-	TRBV7-2	TRBJ1-2	CASSSGQQVFYGYTF	TGTGCCAGCAGCAGTGGACAGCAAGTTTTCTATGGCTACACCTTC
-	few	TRBV6-4	TRBJ2-3	CASSDSVGGPTYTQYF	TGTGCCAGCAGTGACTCGGTCGGGGGACCCACTTATACGCAGTATTTT
-	few	TRBV7-9	TRBJ1-6	CASSEGWRSPLHF	TGTGCCAGCAGCGAAGGGTGGAGGTCACCCCTCCACTTT
-	-	TRBV25-1	TRBJ1-3	CASQLSDTIYF	TGTGCCAGCCAACTATCCGATACCATATATTTT
-	few	TRBV5-5	TRBJ1-1	CASSFGMLGTEAFF	TGTGCCAGCAGCTTCGGTATGTTGGGGACTGAAGCTTTCTTT
-	-	TRBV25-1	TRBJ1-6	CASQRGPYNSPLHF	TGTGCCAGCCAGCGGGGGCCCTATAATTCACCCCTCCACTTT
-	few	TRBV7-3	TRBJ1-3	CASSSGLGNTIYF	TGTGCCAGCAGCTCGGGGCTAGGAAACACCATATATTTT
TRBD1	-	TRBV11-2	TRBJ1-2	CASRKTGRYGYTF	TGTGCCAGCAGAAAGACAGGGAGGTATGGCTACACCTTC
-	-	TRBV20-1	TRBJ2-5	CSASTGRVLGETQYF	TGCAGTGCTAGTACAGGGAGAGTATTGGGCGAGACCCAGTACTTC
TRBD1	few	TRBV7-2	TRBJ1-2	CASSLEGTGRGSYGYTF	TGTGCCAGCAGCTTAGAGGGGACAGGGAGAGGGAGCTATGGCTACACCTTC
TRBD2	-	TRBV7-9	TRBJ2-5	CASSSAGTSGGYQETQYF	TGTGCCAGCAGCTCGGCCGGGACTAGCGGGGGTTACCAAGAGACCCAGTACTTC
-	few	TRBV3-1	TRBJ2-1	CASSLLGASGSYNEQFF	TGTGCCAGCAGCCTCCTCGGGGCCTCCGGCTCCTACAATGAGCAGTTCTTC
-	many	TRBV7-2	TRBJ2-5	CASSLVGGALGGETQYF	TGTGCCAGCAGCTTAGTGGGCGGAGCCCTGGGGGGAGAGACCCAGTACTTC
TRBD1	few	TRBV4-1	TRBJ1-2	CASSQGQGNGYTF	TGCGCCAGCAGCCAGGGACAGGGGAATGGCTACACCTTC